Described below is a single TCR beta chain sequence and its context. There is no known antigen for this receptor. There are no base qualities to consult, and no much larger clone falls within one base. Library method: the immunoSEQ multiplex PCR assay. Sourced from immuneACCESS, this table was stored by TCRdb with only in-frame sequences that have V and J called. A share of the clones is absent; for the studies checked, an unresolved V gene accounts for under half, and the remainder has no known explanation. Recorded for this sample are around 52,000 clones; roughly 96% of them occurred a single time. The biggest ten clones account for under 0.095% of the sample. This entry belongs to a study of T cells after somatic rescue of genetic block (dated by TCRdb to about 2020). About the investigation overall: The study assessed how robust, over the long term, a T-cell system was when the system had developed through somatic rescue of a genetic block in T-cell development.

For this chain, trimming is 5 bases at the V end and 6 bases at the J end, and the number of junction bases without a gene match is 6. The CDR3 numbers 14 residues from cysteine through phenylalanine. The only DNA kept is the CDR3, 42 bases in frame from the first base. CDR1 and CDR2 are read off the germline V gene (reference sequence) as SEHNR and FQNEAQ. The sequenced sample consisted of peripheral blood mononuclear cells (PBMCs). In this chain, TRBV7-9 is recombined with TRBJ2-1, and 8 junction bases match TRBD2. This TCR was recovered from a child under two years old. The nucleotides read TGTGCCAGCAGCGCCGGACTAGCTTTCAATGAGCAGTTCTTC. Translated, it reads CASSAGLAFNEQFF.